A single sample is the source of the 26 T cell receptor beta chains below, sequenced in a study of T cell responses to AZD1222 COVID-19 vaccine. Measured with immunoSEQ multiplex PCR; TCRdb has only the in-frame clones, and not every one. Of about 130,000 clones listed, about nine tenths were seen once; the top ten hold approximately 20%. This specimen was peripheral blood, taken on day 0 of AZD1222 vaccination. All receptors derive from an adult in good health.

The chain has TRBV11-3 and TRBJ2-1, with 7 bases aligning to TRBD2. V lost 5 bases to trimming and J lost 3 bases; unmatched junction nucleotides: 4. The CDR3 is 14 residues long. Germline V gene sequence: CDR1 SGHNT, CDR2 YENEEA. The CDR3 sequence: CASSPRGYYNEQFF. CDR3 sequence (DNA): TGTGCCAGCAGCCCGCGGGGGTACTACAATGAGCAGTTCTTC. Full variable domain (missing parts from reference TRBV11-3 and TRBJ2-1): EAGVVQSPRYKIIEKKQPVAFWCNPISGHNTLYWYLQNLGQGPELLIRYENEEAVDDSQLPKDRFSAERLKGVDSTLKIQPAELGDSAVYLCASSPRGYYNEQFFGPGTRLTVL.

The V call is TRBV7-2, the J call TRBJ1-4; no clear D gene. Trimming left V 2 bases short and J 8 bases short, with 12 bases between. Per germline, CDR1 SGHTA and CDR2 FQGNSA. The CDR3 totals 14 residues. The CDR3 loop is CASSLMGPEEKLFF. The CDR3 bases are TGTGCCAGCAGCTTAATGGGCCCGGAGGAAAAACTGTTTTTT.

The chain has TRBV7-2 and TRBJ1-6, with D perhaps TRBD1 (6 bases). Germline V gene lookup returns CDR1 SGHTA and CDR2 FQGNSA. This CDR3 has 14 amino acids. The ends were cut back, 4 bases at V and 7 bases at J, with 11 bases in the middle. CDR3 coding DNA: TGTGCCAGCAGCTCAGGGGCGCGAAATTCACCCCTCCACTTT. As protein: CASSSGARNSPLHF. Full variable domain (missing parts from reference TRBV7-2 and TRBJ1-6): GAGVSQSPSNKVTEKGKDVELRCDPISGHTALYWYRQSLGQGLEFLIYFQGNSAPDKSGLPSDRFSAERTGGSVSTLTIQRTQQEDSAVYLCASSSGARNSPLHFGNGTRLTVT.

The chain uses TRBV20-1 and TRBJ1-1; no clear D gene. V dropped 3 bases and J dropped 3 bases, with 5 bases sitting between them. CDR1 DFQATT and CDR2 SNEGSKA come from the germline V gene (reference sequence). The CDR3 extends over 11 amino acids. CDR3 residues: CSARDDTEAFF. The CDR3 region has the DNA TGCAGTGCTAGGGATGACACTGAAGCTTTCTTT.

V gene TRBV30 combines with J gene TRBJ1-1; 7 bases agree with TRBD1. The CDR3 totals 18 residues. Germline lookup yields CDR1 GTSNPN and CDR2 SVGIG (reference sequence). V shed 3 bases and J 2 bases; nucleotides not matched to a gene: 18. This CDR3 is CAWSSTTAGQLVNTEAFF. The CDR3 DNA sequence: TGTGCCTGGAGCTCTACGACCGCGGGACAGCTAGTTAACACTGAAGCTTTCTTT.

This chain connects TRBV2 to TRBJ2-7, with D uncertain. The CDR3 has 13 amino acids. Germline loops: CDR1 SNHLY, CDR2 FYNNEI. Trimming removed 5 bases from V and 0 bases from J, with 8 bases in between. CDR3 sequence (DNA): TGTGCCAGCAGTAGGCCTTTCTCCTACGAGCAGTACTTC. Translation gives CASSRPFSYEQYF.

This chain links TRBV5-5 with TRBJ2-3, with D perhaps given as TRBD1 or TRBD2 (6 bases each). Germline CDR1 is SGHKS and CDR2 is YYEKEE (reference sequence). The V and J ends lost 1 base and 6 bases respectively, with 21 bases between them. The length of the CDR3 is 17 residues. The CDR3 DNA reads TGTGCCAGCAGCTTGCATTGGCCTAGCGAAGGGGGGGATACGCAGTATTTT. As protein: CASSLHWPSEGGDTQYF. Complete variable domain (other parts from reference TRBV5-5 and TRBJ2-3): DAGVTQSPTHLIKTRGQQVTLRCSPISGHKSVSWYQQVLGQGPQFIFQYYEKEERGRGNFPDRFSARQFPNYSSELNVNALLLGDSALYLCASSLHWPSEGGDTQYFGPGTRLTVL.

The chain couples TRBV10-3 to TRBJ1-2; D unclear. Germline CDR1 and CDR2: ENHRY and SYGVKD. CDR3 length: 15 amino acids. V lost 1 base and J lost 6, with 15 bases in between. Here the CDR3 reads CAISEFRVDVNGYTF. DNA for the CDR3: TGTGCCATCAGTGAGTTTCGGGTAGACGTTAATGGCTACACCTTC.

The chain uses TRBV9 and TRBJ1-5, with D perhaps TRBD1 (6 bases). Germline loops: CDR1 SGDLS, CDR2 YYNGEE. CDR3 length: 15 amino acids. Between the trimmed V and J ends, which lost 0 bases and 7 bases, there was a span of 14 bases. CDR3 amino acids: CASSVEGEGGQPQHF. CDR3 sequence (DNA): TGTGCCAGCAGCGTAGAAGGGGAAGGGGGACAGCCCCAGCATTTT.

The chain couples TRBV4-3 to TRBJ1-6; D is ambiguous. CDR3 size: 15 residues. Trimming removed 1 base from V and 3 bases from J, with 7 bases in between. Per the germline V gene, CDR1 is LGHNA and CDR2 is YSLEER. As DNA, the CDR3 is TGCGCCAGCAGCCAAGGTGGACTCTATAATTCACCCCTCCACTTT. Encoded protein: CASSQGGLYNSPLHF.

This chain links TRBV7-8 with TRBJ1-2, with 10 bases lining up with TRBD1. The CDR3 contains 17 residues. Germline V gives CDR1 SGHVS, CDR2 FQNEAQ. With 4 bases clipped from V and 0 bases from J, the junction kept 8 bases outside the gene matches. CDR3 sequence (DNA): TGTGCCAGCAGCTCCCCGGACAGGGGGTGGCCTAACTATGGCTACACCTTC. It is translated as CASSSPDRGWPNYGYTF.

The chain recombines TRBV3-1 (or the pseudogene TRBV3-2) with TRBJ1-2; the D gene is possibly TRBD1 (5 bases). Trimming took 0 bases from V and 7 from J, leaving 12 bases between them. Per germline, CDR1 LGHDT and CDR2 YNNKEL (reference sequence). This CDR3 comprises 14 residues. CDR3 sequence: CASSQDNGGRGYTF. DNA for the CDR3: TGTGCCAGCAGCCAAGATAATGGGGGTCGTGGCTACACCTTC.

The rearrangement uses TRBV13 and TRBJ2-1, with 11 bases matching TRBD2. The CDR3 runs 16 residues. Germline lookup yields CDR1 PRHDT and CDR2 FYEKMQ (reference sequence). V lost 7 bases, J lost 4 bases, and 9 bases stayed unmatched. The CDR3 coding sequence is TGTGCCAGCAAGCTAGCGGGGGGCCCGACTTACAATGAGCAGTTCTTC. This translates into CASKLAGGPTYNEQFF.

This chain connects TRBV3-1 (or the pseudogene TRBV3-2) to TRBJ1-1, with unresolved D. Germline V CDR1 and CDR2: LGHDT, YNNKEL (reference sequence). The CDR3 has 14 amino acids. Trimming removed 3 bases at V and 0 bases at J, with 8 bases between. CDR3 residues: CASSQTLMNTEAFF. In DNA form, the CDR3 reads TGTGCCAGCAGCCAGACACTTATGAACACTGAAGCTTTCTTT.

CDR3 nucleotides: TGTGCCAGCAGCCCTCGAGTCGGGGGTCGGATATACGAGCAGTACTTC. Its protein product is CASSPRVGGRIYEQYF. The V and J genes are TRBV9 and TRBJ2-7; the D gene is possibly TRBD2 (6 bases). CDR3 length: 16 amino acids. Trimming left V 4 bases short and J 4 bases short, with 21 bases between. Germline CDR1 is SGDLS and CDR2 is YYNGEE.

The CDR3 DNA reads TGTGCCAGCACCCCCCTAGGGGGACTGCGGCCCCTCCACTTT. Amino acid sequence: CASTPLGGLRPLHF. The V and J genes are TRBV28 and TRBJ1-6; a weak D match, TRBD1 (6 bases). The length of the CDR3 is 14 residues. Between the trimmed V and J ends, which lost 7 bases and 13 bases, there was a span of 20 bases. CDR1 and CDR2 (germline): MDHEN, SYDVKM.

The chain employs TRBV13 and TRBJ2-1; D is perhaps TRBD1 (5 bases). The CDR3 length is 13 residues. CDR1 PRHDT and CDR2 FYEKMQ come from the germline V gene (reference sequence). V was clipped by 5 bases and J by 10 bases, with 15 bases between them. The CDR3 reads CASSPREKGEQFF. CDR3 DNA sequence: TGTGCCAGCAGCCCTCGTGAGAAGGGGGAGCAGTTCTTC. The variable domain in full, with the rest retrieved from reference TRBV13 and TRBJ2-1, is AAGVIQSPRHLIKEKRETATLKCYPIPRHDTVYWYQQGPGQDPQFLISFYEKMQSDKGSIPDRFSAQQFSDYHSELNMSSLELGDSALYFCASSPREKGEQFFGPGTRLTVL.

V usage is TRBV19 and J usage is TRBJ2-1; D is uncertain. The CDR3 has 11 residues. V lost 7 bases to trimming and J lost 7 bases, with 8 bases between them. CDR1 is LNHDA and CDR2 is SQIVND in the germline V gene (reference sequence). This CDR3 reads CASTRKNEQFF. CDR3 DNA sequence: TGTGCCAGTACCCGGAAAAATGAGCAGTTCTTC.

The genes are TRBV30 and TRBJ1-1; possible D gene TRBD1, 6 bases. V was clipped by 0 bases and J by 1 base, with 9 bases between them. The CDR3 covers 14 residues. CDR1 and CDR2 from the germline V gene are GTSNPN and SVGIG (reference sequence). CDR3 nucleotides: TGTGCCTGGAGTGTAGAACAGGGGAACACTGAAGCTTTCTTT. This translates into CAWSVEQGNTEAFF.

The V call is TRBV9, the J call TRBJ1-1; 12 bases fit TRBD1. The CDR3 covers 18 residues. CDR1 and CDR2 (germline): SGDLS, YYNGEE. Trimming at V came to 2 bases and at J to 6 bases, leaving 14 bases not matched to a gene. Written as DNA, the CDR3 is TGTGCCAGCAGCGTGCCCGGGACAGGGGGCGTCGATCCCCCTGAAGCTTTCTTT. Amino acid sequence: CASSVPGTGGVDPPEAFF.

This clone was counted a single time. The V call is TRBV6-6, the J call TRBJ2-1; tentatively, D is TRBD1 (5 bases). V lost 6 bases and J lost 8, with 8 bases in between. The V gene's germline CDR1 is MNHNY and CDR2 SVGAGI (reference sequence). The CDR3 loop spans 11 amino acids. This CDR3 is CASSRVYEQFF. The CDR3 DNA follows: TGTGCCAGCAGCAGGGTCTATGAGCAGTTCTTC.

V usage is TRBV6-5 and J usage is TRBJ2-6, with 7 bases that match TRBD1. Germline trimming cut 4 bases from V and 3 bases from J; bases unmatched to any gene: 6. The CDR3 is 16 residues long. Germline V CDR1 and CDR2: MNHEY, SVGAGI. This CDR3 reads CASSLGTDHGANVLTF. The CDR3 coding sequence is TGTGCCAGCAGTTTAGGGACAGACCATGGGGCCAACGTCCTGACTTTC.

The chain employs TRBV5-1 and TRBJ2-5, with 8 bases matching TRBD1. After removal of 5 bases from V and 4 bases from J, the junction contained 7 bases not matched to a gene. CDR3 length: 14 residues. Germline V gene data show CDR1 as SGHRS and CDR2 as YFSETQ. CDR3 in DNA: TGCGCCAGCAGAGAGCAGGGGGCTGGAGAGACCCAGTACTTC. Translating gives CASREQGAGETQYF.

V is TRBV5-1 and J is TRBJ2-1; 9 nucleotides agree with TRBD2. J gave up 9 bases and V 3 bases, and 4 bases lay outside the gene matches. CDR3 size: 13 residues. CDR1 SGHRS and CDR2 YFSETQ come from the germline V gene. DNA for the CDR3: TGCGCCAGCAGCTCACAGACTAGCGGTGAGCAGTTCTTC. It encodes CASSSQTSGEQFF. The variable domain in full, completed from reference TRBV5-1 and TRBJ2-1, reads KAGVTQTPRYLIKTRGQQVTLSCSPISGHRSVSWYQQTPGQGLQFLFEYFSETQRNKGNFPGRFSGRQFSNSRSEMNVSTLELGDSALYLCASSSQTSGEQFFGPGTRLTVL.

The count of this clone is one. This chain uses TRBV7-9 with TRBJ1-3; 7 nucleotides agree with TRBD1. In germline, CDR1 is SEHNR, CDR2 FQNEAQ (reference sequence). CDR3 length: 14 residues. V lost 5 bases to trimming and J lost 4 bases; unmatched junction nucleotides: 5. In nucleotides, the CDR3 is TGTGCCAGCAGCCCCACAGGGGACGGAAACACCATATATTTT. Residues: CASSPTGDGNTIYF.

The chain has TRBV28 and TRBJ2-1, with D possibly TRBD1 on 5 matching bases. Germline assignment: CDR1 MDHEN and CDR2 SYDVKM. The CDR3 totals 14 residues. V was pared by 3 bases and J by 5 bases, with 11 bases between. The CDR3 sequence is CASSLWRTNNEQFF. Here the CDR3 DNA reads TGTGCCAGCAGTTTGTGGCGGACAAACAATGAGCAGTTCTTC.